This TCR beta chain was captured in a study of regulatory T cells in long-lasting Graves disease (dated by TCRdb to the early 2020s). Notes on the research overall: Persistent Graves' disease meant more than 5 years of antithyroid drug treatment with TSH receptor autoantibodies that stayed positive. This study used TCR sequencing and RNA sequencing of peripheral blood to compare persistent Graves' disease patients against newly diagnosed Graves' disease patients. The study was registered as a clinical trial and conducted in China. TCR sequencing covered approximately 13 persistent and around 20 newly diagnosed Graves' disease patients, some 33 samples in total. Antithyroid drugs had been taken for approximately ten years on average by persistent Graves' disease patients in the clinical cohort.

Preparation of the library involved multiplex PCR. Sequencing relied on an Illumina HiSeq 4000. iRepertoire HTBI primers and Arm-PCR amplification of CDR3 regions were used to construct TCR beta libraries. Gel purification was performed on PCR products prior to sequencing. Per the original workflow: Gene usage analysis of CDR3 amino acid clonotypes used the roughly 62 TRBV and more than 13 TRBJ segments found across samples. COPE and FqMerger were used to merge the filtered high-quality paired reads into contigs. BLAST was used to align contigs to the IMGT TRBV, TRBD and TRBJ reference genes, and CDR3 was defined following IMGT. Clonotypes above 0.1% frequency were classified as highly expanded clones. Shannon entropy was used to measure repertoire diversity, and the Gini coefficient was used to measure V-J evenness. A clonotype found in more than one individual was treated as public. TCRdb itself trimmed the public reads at Q25 with fastp, ran MiXCR and retained productive beta chains. Rows are unified per CDR3 protein, each entry keeping the most common DNA and genes. TCRdb's processing, not the authors' own work, is the source of the V and J calls. Counted in this sample were roughly 500,000 distinct CDR3 sequences; more than 20% of them appeared once. About 8.3% of the sample is taken by the ten largest.

The time point label for this specimen denotes: persistent/refractory GD, antithyroid drugs over 5 years with positive TRAb. For both TCR sequencing and RNA sequencing, RNA was extracted from PBMCs in TRIzol. Graves' disease was diagnosed according to American Thyroid Association guidelines. The patients came from an endocrinology department in Xi'an, China. Each patient gave approximately 9.7 milliliters of peripheral blood, collected in an EDTA anticoagulant tube. Ficoll Paque Plus density gradient separation was used to isolate PBMCs, and no further T cell sorting was done. RNA quality was checked with an Agilent 2100 Bioanalyzer and agarose gel, and concentration with a NanoDrop 2000. This clonotype showed up many times. Its antigen is currently not known. No base qualities exist here, and no much larger clone lies one base off it. The investigation overall reported the following: Only peripheral blood was studied, because thyroid tissue, the primary lesion, was inaccessible. Patients with persistent disease shared more public clonotypes (about 2,500) than newly diagnosed patients did (about 1,000). The authors noted that the small sample size was a limitation that may lower accuracy. Lower TCR Shannon entropy and fewer highly expanded clones were observed in persistent Graves' disease patients than in newly diagnosed patients, which suggested clonal expansion. TRBV28, TRBJ1-2 and TRBJ2-5 were preferentially used in persistent disease, while TRBV20-1 and TRBJ2-1 were favored in newly diagnosed disease. Only the TCR beta chain was sequenced and analyzed.

V loses 6 bases at its end and J loses 8 bases; junction bases beyond the gene matches: 3. The germline V gene provides CDR1 SQVTM and CDR2 ANQGSEA. CDR3 length: 10 amino acids, cysteine to phenylalanine. Only the CDR3 region is kept as DNA, spanning 30 bases read in frame from base 1. This chain is built from TRBV29-1 and TRBJ1-1; the central 7 bases match TRBD1. The sample in question was peripheral blood mononuclear cells (PBMCs), obtained when the disease was refractory, from a patient treated with antithyroid drugs. This sequence was found in a female donor with Graves disease. The DNA sequence is given as TGCAGCGTCGGACAGGAGGAAGCTTTCTTT. It is translated as CSVGQEEAFF.